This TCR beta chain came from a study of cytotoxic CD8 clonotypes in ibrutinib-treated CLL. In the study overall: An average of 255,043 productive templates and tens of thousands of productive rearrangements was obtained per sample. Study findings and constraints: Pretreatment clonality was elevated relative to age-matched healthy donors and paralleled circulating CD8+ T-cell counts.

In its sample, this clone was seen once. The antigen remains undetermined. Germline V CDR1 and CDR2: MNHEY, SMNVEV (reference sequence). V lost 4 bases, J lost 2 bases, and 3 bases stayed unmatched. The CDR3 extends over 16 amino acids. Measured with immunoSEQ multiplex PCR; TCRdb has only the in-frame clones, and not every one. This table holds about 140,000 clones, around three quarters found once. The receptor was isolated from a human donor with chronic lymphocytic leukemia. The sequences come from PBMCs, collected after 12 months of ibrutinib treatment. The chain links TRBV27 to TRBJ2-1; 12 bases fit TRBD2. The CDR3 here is CASSSSSGGAYNEQFF. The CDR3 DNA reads TGTGCCAGCAGTTCTTCTAGCGGGGGGGCCTACAATGAGCAGTTCTTC.